The source of this T cell receptor (beta chain) is a study of tumor-infiltrating lymphocytes in primary liver carcinoma. Study overall: Tumors, staged T1-T3 N0M0, spanned roughly 4 to 10 cm. Broader study findings: It was tumor-adjacent and tumor-blood pairs that overlapped less than tumor region pairs did.

About this clonotype: Its cognate antigen is unknown. This may stem from a read error, because a much larger clone lies one nucleotide away.

TCR beta cDNA was reverse-transcribed from around 0.55 ug of total RNA. The reaction used a constant-region primer and ProtoScript II reverse transcriptase. ARM-PCR was slightly modified, and three nested multiplex PCR rounds with it gave rise to the TCR beta libraries. Rounds one and two of PCR, each of roughly 10 cycles, were primed with TRBV1-TRBV30 forward primers and a C-beta reverse primer. TCRdb re-called the multiplex PCR reads through MiXCR, storing one row per CDR3 protein. This sample yields roughly 100,000 distinct CDR3 sequences, of which approximately 78% are seen a single time; approximately 21% belongs to the top ten. The CDR3 totals 13 residues. Germline V gene data show CDR1 as SGHTA and CDR2 as FQGTGA. Co-extraction of RNA and DNA was performed on 20-30 mg of unsorted bulk tissue. Chronic HBV infection was present in the patients, who were treatment-naive.

The sample was liver tumor tissue from sampling region 3. Subset described: tumor region T3, left-lateral pole. The receptor was derived from a man in his forties with primary liver carcinoma and hepatitis B virus infection. J is TRBJ1-1 and V is TRBV7-3; D is undetermined. The CDR3 coding sequence is TGTGCCAGCAGCTTACAGAAGAACGCTGAAGCTTTCTTT. It encodes CASSLQKNAEAFF. The full variable domain, completed using reference TRBV7-3 and TRBJ1-1, is GAGVSQTPSNKVTEKGKYVELRCDPISGHTALYWYRQSLGQGPEFLIYFQGTGAADDSGLPNDRFFAVRPEGSVSTLKIQRTERGDSAVYLCASSLQKNAEAFFGQGTRLTVV.